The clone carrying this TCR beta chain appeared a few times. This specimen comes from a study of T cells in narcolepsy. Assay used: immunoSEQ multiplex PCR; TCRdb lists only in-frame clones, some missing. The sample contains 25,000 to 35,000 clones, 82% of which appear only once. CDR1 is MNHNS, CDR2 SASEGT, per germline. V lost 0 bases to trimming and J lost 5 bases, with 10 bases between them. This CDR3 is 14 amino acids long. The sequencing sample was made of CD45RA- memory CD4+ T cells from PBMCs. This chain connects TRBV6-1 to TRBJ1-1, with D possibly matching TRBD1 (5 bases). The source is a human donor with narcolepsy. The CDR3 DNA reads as TGTGCCAGCAGTGAAGCCGGGGGTGGGACTGAAGCTTTCTTT. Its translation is CASSEAGGGTEAFF.